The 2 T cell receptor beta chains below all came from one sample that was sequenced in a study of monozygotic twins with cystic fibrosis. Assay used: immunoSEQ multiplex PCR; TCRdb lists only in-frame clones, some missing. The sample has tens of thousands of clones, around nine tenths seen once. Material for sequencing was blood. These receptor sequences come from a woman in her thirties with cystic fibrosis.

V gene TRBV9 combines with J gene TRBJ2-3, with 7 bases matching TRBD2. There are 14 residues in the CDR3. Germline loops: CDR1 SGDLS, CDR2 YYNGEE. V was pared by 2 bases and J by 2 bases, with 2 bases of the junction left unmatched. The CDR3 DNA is TGTGCCAGCAGCGTCGGGAGGACCACAGATACGCAGTATTTT. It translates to CASSVGRTTDTQYF.

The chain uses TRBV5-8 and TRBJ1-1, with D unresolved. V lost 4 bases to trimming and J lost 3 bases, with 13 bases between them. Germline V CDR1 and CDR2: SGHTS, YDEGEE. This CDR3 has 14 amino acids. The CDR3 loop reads CASSLPLGYTEAFF. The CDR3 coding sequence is TGTGCCAGCAGCCTCCCGTTGGGGTACACTGAAGCTTTCTTT.